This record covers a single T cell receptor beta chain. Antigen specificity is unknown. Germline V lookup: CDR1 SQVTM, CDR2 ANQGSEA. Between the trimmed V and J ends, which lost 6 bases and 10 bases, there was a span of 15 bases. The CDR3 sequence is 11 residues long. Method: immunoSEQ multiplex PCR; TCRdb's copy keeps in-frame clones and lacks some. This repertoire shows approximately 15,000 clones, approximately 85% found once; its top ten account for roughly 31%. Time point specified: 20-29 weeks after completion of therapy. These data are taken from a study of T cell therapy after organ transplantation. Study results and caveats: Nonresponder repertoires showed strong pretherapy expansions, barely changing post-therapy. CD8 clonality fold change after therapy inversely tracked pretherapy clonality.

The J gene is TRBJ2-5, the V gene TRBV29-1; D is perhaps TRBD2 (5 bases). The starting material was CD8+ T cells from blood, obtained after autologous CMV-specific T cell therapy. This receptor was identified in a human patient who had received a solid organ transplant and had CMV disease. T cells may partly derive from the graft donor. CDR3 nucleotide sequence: TGCAGCGTCGTGGAGGAGAGGATCCAGTACTTC. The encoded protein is CSVVEERIQYF.